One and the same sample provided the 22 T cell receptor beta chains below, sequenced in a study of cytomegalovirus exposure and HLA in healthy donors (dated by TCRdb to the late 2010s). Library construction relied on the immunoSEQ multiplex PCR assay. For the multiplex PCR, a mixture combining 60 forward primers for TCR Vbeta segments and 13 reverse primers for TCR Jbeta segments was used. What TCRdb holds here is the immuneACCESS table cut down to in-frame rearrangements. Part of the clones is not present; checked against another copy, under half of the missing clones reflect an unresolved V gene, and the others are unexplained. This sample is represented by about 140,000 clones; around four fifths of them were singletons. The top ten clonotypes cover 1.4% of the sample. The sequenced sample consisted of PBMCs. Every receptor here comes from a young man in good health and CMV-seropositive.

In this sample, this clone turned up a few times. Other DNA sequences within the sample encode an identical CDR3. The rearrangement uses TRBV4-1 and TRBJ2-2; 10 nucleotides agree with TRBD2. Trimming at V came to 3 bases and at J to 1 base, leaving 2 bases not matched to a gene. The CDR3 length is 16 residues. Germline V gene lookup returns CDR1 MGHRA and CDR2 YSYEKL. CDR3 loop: CASSQGLARNTGELFF. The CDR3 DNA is TGCGCCAGCAGCCAGGGACTAGCGAGGAACACCGGGGAGCTGTTTTTT.

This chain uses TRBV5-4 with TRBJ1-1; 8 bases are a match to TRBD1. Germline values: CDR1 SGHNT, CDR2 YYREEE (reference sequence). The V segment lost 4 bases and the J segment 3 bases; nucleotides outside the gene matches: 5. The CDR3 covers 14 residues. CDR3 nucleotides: TGTGCCAGCAGCCGCAGGGGGCGTGACACTGAAGCTTTCTTT. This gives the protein CASSRRGRDTEAFF.

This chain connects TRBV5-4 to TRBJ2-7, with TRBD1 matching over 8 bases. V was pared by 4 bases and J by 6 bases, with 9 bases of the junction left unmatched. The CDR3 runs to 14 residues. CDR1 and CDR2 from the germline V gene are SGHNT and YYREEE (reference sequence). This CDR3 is CASSIGQGRGEQYF. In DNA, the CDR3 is TGTGCCAGCAGCATCGGACAGGGTCGGGGCGAGCAGTACTTC.

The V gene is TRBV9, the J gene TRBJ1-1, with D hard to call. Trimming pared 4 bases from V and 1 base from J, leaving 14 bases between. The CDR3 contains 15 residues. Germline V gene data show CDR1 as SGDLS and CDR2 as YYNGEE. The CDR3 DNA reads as TGTGCCAGCAGCCTTGCCAGGAAAAGGAACACTGAAGCTTTCTTT. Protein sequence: CASSLARKRNTEAFF. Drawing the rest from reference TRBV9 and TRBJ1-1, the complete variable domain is DSGVTQTPKHLITATGQRVTLRCSPRSGDLSVYWYQQSLDQGLQFLIQYYNGEERAKGNILERFSAQQFPDLHSELNLSSLELGDSALYFCASSLARKRNTEAFFGQGTRLTVV.

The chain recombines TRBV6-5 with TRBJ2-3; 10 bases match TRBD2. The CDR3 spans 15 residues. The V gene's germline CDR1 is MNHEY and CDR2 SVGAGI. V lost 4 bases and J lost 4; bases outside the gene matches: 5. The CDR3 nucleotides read TGTGCCAGCAGTTTTGTAGCGGGGGGCCCAGATACGCAGTATTTT. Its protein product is CASSFVAGGPDTQYF.

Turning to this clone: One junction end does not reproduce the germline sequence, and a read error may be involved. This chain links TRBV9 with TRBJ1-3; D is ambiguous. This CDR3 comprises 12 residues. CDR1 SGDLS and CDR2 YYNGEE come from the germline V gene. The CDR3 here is CASSTLRRGGCF. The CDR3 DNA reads TGTGCCAGCAGCACCCTCCGGCGGGGAGGGTGCTTT. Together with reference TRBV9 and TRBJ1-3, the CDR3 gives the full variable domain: DSGVTQTPKHLITATGQRVTLRCSPRSGDLSVYWYQQSLDQGLQFLIQYYNGEERAKGNILERFSAQQFPDLHSELNLSSLELGDSALYFCASSTLRRGGCFGEGSWLTVV.

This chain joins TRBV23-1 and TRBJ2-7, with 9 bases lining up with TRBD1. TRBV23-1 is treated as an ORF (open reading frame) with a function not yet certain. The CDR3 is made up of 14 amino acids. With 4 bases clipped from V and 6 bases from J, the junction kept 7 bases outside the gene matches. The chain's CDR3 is CASSLWTGVTEQYF. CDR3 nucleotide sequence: TGCGCCAGCAGTCTCTGGACAGGGGTAACCGAGCAGTACTTC.

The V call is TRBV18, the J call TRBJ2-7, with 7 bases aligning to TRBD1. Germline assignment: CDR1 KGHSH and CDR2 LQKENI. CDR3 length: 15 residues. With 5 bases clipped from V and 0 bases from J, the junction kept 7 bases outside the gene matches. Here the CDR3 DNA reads TGTGCCAGCTCAGCTACGGGACAGAGCTCCTACGAGCAGTACTTC. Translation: CASSATGQSSYEQYF.

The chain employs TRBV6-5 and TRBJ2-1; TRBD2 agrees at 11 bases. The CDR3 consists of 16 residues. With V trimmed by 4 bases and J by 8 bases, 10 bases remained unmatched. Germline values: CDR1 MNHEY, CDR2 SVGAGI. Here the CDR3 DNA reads TGTGCCAGCAGTTGGCAACTAGCGGGAGCGCGTGATGAGCAGTTCTTC. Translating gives CASSWQLAGARDEQFF.

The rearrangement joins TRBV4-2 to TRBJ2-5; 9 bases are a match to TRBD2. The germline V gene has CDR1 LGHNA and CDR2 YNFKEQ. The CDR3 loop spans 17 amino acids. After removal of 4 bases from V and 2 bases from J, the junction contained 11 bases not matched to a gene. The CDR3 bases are TGTGCCAGCAGCCCCCACGACCGGAGCGGGGGGCAAGAGACCCAGTACTTC. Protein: CASSPHDRSGGQETQYF.

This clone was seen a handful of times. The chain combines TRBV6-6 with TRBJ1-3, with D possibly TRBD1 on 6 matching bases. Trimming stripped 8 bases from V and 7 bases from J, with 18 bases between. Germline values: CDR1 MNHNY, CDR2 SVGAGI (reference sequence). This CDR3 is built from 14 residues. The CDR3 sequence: CASGPGGLRNTIYF. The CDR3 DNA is TGTGCCAGCGGCCCCGGGGGGCTGAGGAACACCATATATTTT.

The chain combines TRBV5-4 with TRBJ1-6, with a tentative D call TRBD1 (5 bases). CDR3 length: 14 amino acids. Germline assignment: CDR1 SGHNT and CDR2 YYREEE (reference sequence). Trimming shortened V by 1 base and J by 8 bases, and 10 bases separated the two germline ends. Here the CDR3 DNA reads TGTGCCAGCAGCTTGCAGGGAAGTGATTCACCCCTCCACTTT. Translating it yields CASSLQGSDSPLHF.

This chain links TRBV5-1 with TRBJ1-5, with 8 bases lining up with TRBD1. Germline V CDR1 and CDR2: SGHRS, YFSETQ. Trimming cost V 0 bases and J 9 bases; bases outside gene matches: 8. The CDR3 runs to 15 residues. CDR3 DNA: TGCGCCAGCAGCTTGGATCGAACAGGGGGATCGCCCCAGCATTTT. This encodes CASSLDRTGGSPQHF.

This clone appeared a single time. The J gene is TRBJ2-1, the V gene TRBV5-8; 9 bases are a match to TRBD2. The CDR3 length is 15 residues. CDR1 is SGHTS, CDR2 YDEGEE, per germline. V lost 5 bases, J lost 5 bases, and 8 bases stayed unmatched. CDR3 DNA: TGTGCCAGCAGTGGCGGGCGGGGGGGCAACAATGAGCAGTTCTTC. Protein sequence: CASSGGRGGNNEQFF.

The CDR3 sequence is CASSLESSGNTIYF. The CDR3 DNA reads as TGTGCCAGCAGTTTGGAGAGCTCTGGAAACACCATATATTTT. This chain joins TRBV28 and TRBJ1-3; D not certain. V lost 3 bases and J lost 0, with 6 bases in between. The CDR3 is made up of 14 amino acids. Germline V gene lookup returns CDR1 MDHEN and CDR2 SYDVKM.

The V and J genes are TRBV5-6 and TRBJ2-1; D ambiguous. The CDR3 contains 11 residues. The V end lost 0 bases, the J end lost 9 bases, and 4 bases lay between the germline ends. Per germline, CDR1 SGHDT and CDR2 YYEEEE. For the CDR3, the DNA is TGTGCCAGCAGCTTGGAACTTGAGCAGTTCTTC. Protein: CASSLELEQFF. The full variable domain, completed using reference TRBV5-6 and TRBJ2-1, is DAGVTQSPTHLIKTRGQQVTLRCSPKSGHDTVSWYQQALGQGPQFIFQYYEEEERQRGNFPDRFSGHQFPNYSSELNVNALLLGDSALYLCASSLELEQFFGPGTRLTVL.

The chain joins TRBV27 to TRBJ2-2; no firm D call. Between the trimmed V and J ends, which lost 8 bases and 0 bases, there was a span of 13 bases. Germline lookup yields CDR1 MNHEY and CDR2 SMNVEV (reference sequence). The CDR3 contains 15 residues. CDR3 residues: CASCNGAPNTGELFF. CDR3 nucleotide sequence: TGTGCCAGCTGTAATGGAGCCCCGAACACCGGGGAGCTGTTTTTT.

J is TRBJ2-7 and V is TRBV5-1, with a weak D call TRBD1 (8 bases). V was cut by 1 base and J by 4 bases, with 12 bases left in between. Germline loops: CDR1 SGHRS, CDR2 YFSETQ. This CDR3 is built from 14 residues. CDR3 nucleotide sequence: TGCGCCAGCAGCTTGAACAGGGGGGGTTACGAGCAGTACTTC. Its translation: CASSLNRGGYEQYF.

DNA of the CDR3: TGTGCCAGCAGCTTTCGGACTTCGGGCAATGAGCAGTTCTTC. Protein sequence: CASSFRTSGNEQFF. The chain combines TRBV9 with TRBJ2-1, with D perhaps matching TRBD2 (5 bases). Germline-derived CDR1 and CDR2 are SGDLS and YYNGEE. The length of the CDR3 is 14 residues. Trimming cost V 4 bases and J 6 bases, with 14 bases left between them.

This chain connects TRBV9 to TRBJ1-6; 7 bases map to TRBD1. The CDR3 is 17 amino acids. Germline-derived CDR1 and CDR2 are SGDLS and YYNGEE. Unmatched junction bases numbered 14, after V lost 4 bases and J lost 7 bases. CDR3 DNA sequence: TGTGCCAGCAGCTCAACTATGGACAGGCCCGGGAATTCACCCCTCCACTTT. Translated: CASSSTMDRPGNSPLHF.

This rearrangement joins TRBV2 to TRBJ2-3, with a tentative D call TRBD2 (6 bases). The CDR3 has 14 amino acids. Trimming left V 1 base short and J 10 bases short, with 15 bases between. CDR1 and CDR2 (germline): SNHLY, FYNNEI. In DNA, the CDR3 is TGTGCCAGCAGTGAAGGGAGGGCCTTCATTCCGCAGTATTTT. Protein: CASSEGRAFIPQYF.

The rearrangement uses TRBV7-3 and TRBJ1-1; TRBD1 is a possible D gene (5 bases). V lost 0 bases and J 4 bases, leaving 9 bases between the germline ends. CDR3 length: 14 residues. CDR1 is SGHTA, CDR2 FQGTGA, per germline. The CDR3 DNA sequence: TGTGCCAGCAGCTTAACGGGGGGGGGCACTGAAGCTTTCTTT. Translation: CASSLTGGGTEAFF.